These 4 T cell receptor beta chains came from one sample sequenced in a study of blood T cell repertoires in COVID-19 (dated by TCRdb to the early 2020s). The library was made by the immunoSEQ multiplex PCR assay. Entries here come from immuneACCESS through TCRdb and include only in-frame sequences with V and J called. Some clones fail to appear in such tables; in the studies checked, an unresolved V gene covers under half of the shortfall, and the cause of the remainder is unknown. The sample profile shows 450,000 or so clones; approximately 90% of them were found once. The ten largest clones capture 0.7% to 1% of the sample. The sample consisted of peripheral blood. These receptors all stem from a man aged 18 to 29 with COVID-19, enrolled during active disease.

This clone occurred once. V usage is TRBV19 and J usage is TRBJ2-2; D possibly corresponds to TRBD1 (6 bases). The CDR3 loop spans 14 amino acids. The germline V and J ends were trimmed by 3 bases and 5 bases, with 10 bases remaining between them. The germline gives CDR1 LNHDA, CDR2 SQIVND (reference sequence). The CDR3 protein is CASSIRTATGELFF. DNA for the CDR3: TGTGCCAGTAGTATTAGGACAGCAACCGGGGAGCTGTTTTTT.

V and J are TRBV7-3 and TRBJ2-5, with a tentative D call TRBD1 (6 bases). The CDR3 is 14 residues long. V lost 5 bases to trimming and J lost 5 bases, with 15 bases between them. Per the germline V gene, CDR1 is SGHTA and CDR2 is FQGTGA. The CDR3 loop reads CASSPTAGAETQYF. DNA of the CDR3: TGTGCCAGCAGCCCAACGGCAGGGGCGGAGACCCAGTACTTC.

V and J are TRBV19 and TRBJ1-2; the match to TRBD1 covers 8 bases. Germline V gives CDR1 LNHDA, CDR2 SQIVND (reference sequence). V shed 3 bases and J 0 bases; nucleotides not matched to a gene: 6. The CDR3 totals 16 residues. Here the CDR3 DNA reads TGTGCCAGTAGTATGCGGAGACAGGGGACTAACTATGGCTACACCTTC. It codes for CASSMRRQGTNYGYTF.

The CDR3 loop reads CASSDSGAPYNEQFF. Here the CDR3 DNA reads TGTGCCAGCAGCGATAGCGGGGCCCCCTACAATGAGCAGTTCTTC. J is TRBJ2-1 and V is TRBV9; TRBD2 agrees at 8 bases. Germline-derived CDR1 and CDR2 are SGDLS and YYNGEE. J was trimmed by 2 bases and V by 3 bases; bases with no gene match: 4. The CDR3 is 15 amino acids.